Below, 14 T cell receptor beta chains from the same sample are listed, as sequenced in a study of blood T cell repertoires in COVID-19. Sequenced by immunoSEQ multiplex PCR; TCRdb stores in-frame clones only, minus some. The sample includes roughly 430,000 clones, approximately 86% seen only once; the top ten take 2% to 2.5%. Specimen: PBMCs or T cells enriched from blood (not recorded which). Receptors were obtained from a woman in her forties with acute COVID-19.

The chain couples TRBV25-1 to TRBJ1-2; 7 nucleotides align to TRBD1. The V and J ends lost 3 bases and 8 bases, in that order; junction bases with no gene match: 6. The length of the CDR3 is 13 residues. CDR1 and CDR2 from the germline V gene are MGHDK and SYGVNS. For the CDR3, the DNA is TGTGCCAGCAGTGACAGGGGGATAGGCGGCTACACCTTC. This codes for CASSDRGIGGYTF.

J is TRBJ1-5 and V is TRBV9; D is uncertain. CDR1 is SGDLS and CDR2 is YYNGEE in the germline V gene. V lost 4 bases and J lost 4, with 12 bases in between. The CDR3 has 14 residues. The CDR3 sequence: CASSSGVSNQPQHF. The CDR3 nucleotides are TGTGCCAGCAGCTCGGGAGTGTCTAATCAGCCCCAGCATTTT. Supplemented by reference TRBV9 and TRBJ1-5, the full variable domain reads DSGVTQTPKHLITATGQRVTLRCSPRSGDLSVYWYQQSLDQGLQFLIQYYNGEERAKGNILERFSAQQFPDLHSELNLSSLELGDSALYFCASSSGVSNQPQHFGDGTRLSIL.

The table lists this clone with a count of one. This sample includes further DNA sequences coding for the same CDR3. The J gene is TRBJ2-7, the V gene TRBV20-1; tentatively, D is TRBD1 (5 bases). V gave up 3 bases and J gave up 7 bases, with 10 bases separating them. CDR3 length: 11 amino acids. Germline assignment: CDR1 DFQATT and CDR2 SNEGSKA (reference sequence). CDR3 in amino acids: CSARGQGEQYF. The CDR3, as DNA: TGCAGTGCTAGGGGGCAGGGAGAGCAGTACTTC.

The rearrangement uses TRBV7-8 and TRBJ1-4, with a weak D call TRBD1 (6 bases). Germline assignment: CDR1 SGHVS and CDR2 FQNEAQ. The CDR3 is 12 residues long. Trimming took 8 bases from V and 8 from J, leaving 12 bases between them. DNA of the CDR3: TGTGCCAGCTCTTTACAGGGAGAAAAACTGTTTTTT. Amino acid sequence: CASSLQGEKLFF.

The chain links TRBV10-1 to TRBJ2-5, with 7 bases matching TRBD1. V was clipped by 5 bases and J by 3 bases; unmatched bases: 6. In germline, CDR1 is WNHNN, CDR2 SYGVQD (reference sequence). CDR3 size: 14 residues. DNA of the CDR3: TGCGCCAGCAGTTCGGGACAGTGTAAAGAGACCCAGTACTTC. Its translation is CASSSGQCKETQYF.

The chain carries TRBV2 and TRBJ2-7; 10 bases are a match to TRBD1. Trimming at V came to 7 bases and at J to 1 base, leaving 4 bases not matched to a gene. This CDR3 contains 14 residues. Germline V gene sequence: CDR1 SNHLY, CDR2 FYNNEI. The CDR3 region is CASKRDRGSYEQYF. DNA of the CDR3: TGTGCCAGCAAAAGGGACAGGGGTTCCTACGAGCAGTACTTC.

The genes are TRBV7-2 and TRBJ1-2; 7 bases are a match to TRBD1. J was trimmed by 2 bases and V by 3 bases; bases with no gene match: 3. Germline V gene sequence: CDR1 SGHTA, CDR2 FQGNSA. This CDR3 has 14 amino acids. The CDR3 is CASSFGGQNYGYTF. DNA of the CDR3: TGTGCCAGCAGCTTCGGGGGACAGAACTATGGCTACACCTTC.

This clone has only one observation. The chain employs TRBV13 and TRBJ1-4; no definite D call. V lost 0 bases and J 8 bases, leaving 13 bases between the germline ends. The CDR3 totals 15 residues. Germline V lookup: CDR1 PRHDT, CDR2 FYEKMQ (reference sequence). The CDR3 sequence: CASSLGPGNPEKLFF. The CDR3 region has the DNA TGTGCCAGCAGCTTAGGCCCGGGAAACCCCGAAAAACTGTTTTTT. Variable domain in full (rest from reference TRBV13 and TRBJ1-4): AAGVIQSPRHLIKEKRETATLKCYPIPRHDTVYWYQQGPGQDPQFLISFYEKMQSDKGSIPDRFSAQQFSDYHSELNMSSLELGDSALYFCASSLGPGNPEKLFFGSGTQLSVL.

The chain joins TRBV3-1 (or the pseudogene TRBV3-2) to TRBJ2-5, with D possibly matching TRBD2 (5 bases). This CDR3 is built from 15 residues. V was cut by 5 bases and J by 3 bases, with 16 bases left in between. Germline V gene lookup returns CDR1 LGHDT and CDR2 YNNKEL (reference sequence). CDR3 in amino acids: CASSYLSGNKETQYF. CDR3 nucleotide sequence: TGTGCCAGCAGCTACCTATCCGGGAATAAAGAGACCCAGTACTTC.

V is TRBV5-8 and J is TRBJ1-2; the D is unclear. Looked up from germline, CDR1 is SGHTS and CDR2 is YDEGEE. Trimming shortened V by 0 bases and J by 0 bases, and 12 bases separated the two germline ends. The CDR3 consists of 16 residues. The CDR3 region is CASSLEAARANYGYTF. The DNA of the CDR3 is TGTGCCAGCAGCTTGGAGGCGGCACGAGCTAACTATGGCTACACCTTC.

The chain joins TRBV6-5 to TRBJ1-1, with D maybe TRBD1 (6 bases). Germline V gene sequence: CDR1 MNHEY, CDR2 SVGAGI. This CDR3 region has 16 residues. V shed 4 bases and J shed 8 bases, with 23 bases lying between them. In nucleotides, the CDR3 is TGTGCCAGCAGTTCCGAGACAGGCGTCCCAGGGGCGGAAGCTTTCTTT. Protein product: CASSSETGVPGAEAFF.

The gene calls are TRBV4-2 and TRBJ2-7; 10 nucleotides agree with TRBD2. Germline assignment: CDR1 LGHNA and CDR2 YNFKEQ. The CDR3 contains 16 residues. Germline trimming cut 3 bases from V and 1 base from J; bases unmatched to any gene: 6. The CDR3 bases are TGTGCCAGCAGCCAGTTGCTAGCGGGGGATTCCTACGAGCAGTACTTC. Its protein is CASSQLLAGDSYEQYF.

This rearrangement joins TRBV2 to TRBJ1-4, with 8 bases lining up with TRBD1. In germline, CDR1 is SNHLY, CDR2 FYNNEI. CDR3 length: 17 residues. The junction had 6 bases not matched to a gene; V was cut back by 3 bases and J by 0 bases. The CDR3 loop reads CASSDRDRTPTNEKLFF. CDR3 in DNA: TGTGCCAGCAGTGACCGGGACAGGACTCCAACTAATGAAAAACTGTTTTTT.

This chain's CDR3 is CASSLGSRWTTDTQYF. CDR3 coding DNA: TGTGCCAGCAGCTTGGGTTCTCGGTGGACTACAGATACGCAGTATTTT. The rearrangement uses TRBV5-8 and TRBJ2-3; possible D gene TRBD2, 5 bases. The CDR3 loop spans 16 amino acids. The germline CDR1 and CDR2 sequences are SGHTS and YDEGEE. Deletions cut 0 bases from V and 3 bases from J, with 14 bases between.